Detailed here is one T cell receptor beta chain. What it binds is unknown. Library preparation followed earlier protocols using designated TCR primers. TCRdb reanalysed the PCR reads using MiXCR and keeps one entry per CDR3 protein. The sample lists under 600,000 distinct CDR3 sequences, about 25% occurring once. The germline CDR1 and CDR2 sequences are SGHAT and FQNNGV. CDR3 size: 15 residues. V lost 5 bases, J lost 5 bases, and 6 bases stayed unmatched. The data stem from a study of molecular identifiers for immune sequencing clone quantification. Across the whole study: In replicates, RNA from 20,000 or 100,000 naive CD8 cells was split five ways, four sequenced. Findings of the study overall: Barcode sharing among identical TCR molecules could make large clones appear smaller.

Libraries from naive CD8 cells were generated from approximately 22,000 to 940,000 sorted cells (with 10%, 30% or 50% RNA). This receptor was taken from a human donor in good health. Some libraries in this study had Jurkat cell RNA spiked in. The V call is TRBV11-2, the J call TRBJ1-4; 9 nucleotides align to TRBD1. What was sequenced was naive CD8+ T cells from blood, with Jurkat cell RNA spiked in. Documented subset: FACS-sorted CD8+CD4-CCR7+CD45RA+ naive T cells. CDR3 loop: CASSPNTGGNEKLFF. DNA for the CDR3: TGTGCCAGCAGCCCTAACACAGGGGGCAATGAAAAACTGTTTTTT.